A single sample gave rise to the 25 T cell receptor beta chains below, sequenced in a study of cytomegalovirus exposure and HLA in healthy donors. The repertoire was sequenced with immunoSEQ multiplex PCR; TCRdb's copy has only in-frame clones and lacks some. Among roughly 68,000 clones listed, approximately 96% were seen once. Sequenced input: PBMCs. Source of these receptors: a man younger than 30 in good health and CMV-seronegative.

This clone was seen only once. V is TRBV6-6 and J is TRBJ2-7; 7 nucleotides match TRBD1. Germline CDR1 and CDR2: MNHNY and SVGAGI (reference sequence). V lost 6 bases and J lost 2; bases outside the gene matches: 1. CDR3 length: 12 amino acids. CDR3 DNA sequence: TGTGCCAGCAGACAGGGGACCTACGAGCAGTACTTC. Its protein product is CASRQGTYEQYF.

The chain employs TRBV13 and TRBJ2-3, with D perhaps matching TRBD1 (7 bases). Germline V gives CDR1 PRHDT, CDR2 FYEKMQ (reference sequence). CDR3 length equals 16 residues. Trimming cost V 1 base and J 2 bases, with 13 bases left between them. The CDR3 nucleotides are TGTGCCAGCAGCTTAGCCGGGGGACAGAACACAGATACGCAGTATTTT. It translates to CASSLAGGQNTDTQYF. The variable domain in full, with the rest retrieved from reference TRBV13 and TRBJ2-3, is AAGVIQSPRHLIKEKRETATLKCYPIPRHDTVYWYQQGPGQDPQFLISFYEKMQSDKGSIPDRFSAQQFSDYHSELNMSSLELGDSALYFCASSLAGGQNTDTQYFGPGTRLTVL.

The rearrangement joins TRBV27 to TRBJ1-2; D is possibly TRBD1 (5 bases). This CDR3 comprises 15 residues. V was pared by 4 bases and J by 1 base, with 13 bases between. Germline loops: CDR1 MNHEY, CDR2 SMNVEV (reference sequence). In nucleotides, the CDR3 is TGTGCCAGCAGTTCTACCGGGACTCTTAACTATGGCTACACCTTC. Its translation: CASSSTGTLNYGYTF.

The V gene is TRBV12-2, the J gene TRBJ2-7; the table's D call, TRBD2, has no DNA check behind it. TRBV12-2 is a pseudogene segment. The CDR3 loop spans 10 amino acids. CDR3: CASRFHRPGF. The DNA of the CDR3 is TGTGCAAGTCGCTTTCACCGGCCGGGCTTC.

The CDR3 loop is CASSIESNYGYTF. The CDR3, as DNA: TGTGCCAGCAGTATCGAGAGTAACTATGGCTACACCTTC. The chain is built from TRBV28 and TRBJ1-2; no reliable D call. Trimming pared 5 bases from V and 1 base from J, leaving 8 bases between. CDR3 length: 13 residues. Germline V gene data show CDR1 as MDHEN and CDR2 as SYDVKM.

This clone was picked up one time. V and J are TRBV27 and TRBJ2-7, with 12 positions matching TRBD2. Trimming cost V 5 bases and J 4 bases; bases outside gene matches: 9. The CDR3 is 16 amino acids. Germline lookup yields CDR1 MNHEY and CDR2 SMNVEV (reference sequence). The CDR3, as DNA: TGTGCCAGCAGTGTACTCGGGACTAGCGGGTATTACGAGCAGTACTTC. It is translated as CASSVLGTSGYYEQYF.

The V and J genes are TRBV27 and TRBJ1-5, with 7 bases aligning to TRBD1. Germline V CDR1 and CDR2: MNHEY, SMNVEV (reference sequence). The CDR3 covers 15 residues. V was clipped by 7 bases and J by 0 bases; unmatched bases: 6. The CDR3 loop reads CASKQGSYSNQPQHF. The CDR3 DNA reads TGTGCCAGCAAACAGGGGTCATATAGCAATCAGCCCCAGCATTTT.

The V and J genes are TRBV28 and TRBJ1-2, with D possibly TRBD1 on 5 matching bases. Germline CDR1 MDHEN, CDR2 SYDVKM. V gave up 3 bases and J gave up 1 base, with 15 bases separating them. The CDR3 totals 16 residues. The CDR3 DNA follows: TGTGCCAGCAGTTTGGCTGACAGACACAATAACTATGGCTACACCTTC. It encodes CASSLADRHNNYGYTF.

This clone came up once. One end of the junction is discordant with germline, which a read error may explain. This CDR3 reads CASTLNGGAETQYF. Written as DNA, the CDR3 is TGTGCTAGCACCCTTAACGGAGGGGCGGAGACCCAGTACTTC. The chain recombines TRBV7-7 with TRBJ2-5; tentatively, D is TRBD2 (6 bases). The germline gives CDR1 SSHAT, CDR2 FNYEAQ (reference sequence). CDR3 size: 14 residues. Supplemented by reference TRBV7-7 and TRBJ2-5, the full variable domain reads GAGVSQSPRYKVTKRGQDVTLRCDPISSHATLYWYQQALGQGPEFLTYFNYEAQPDKSGLPSDRFSAERPEGSISTLTIQRTEQRDSAMYRCASTLNGGAETQYFGPGTRLLVL.

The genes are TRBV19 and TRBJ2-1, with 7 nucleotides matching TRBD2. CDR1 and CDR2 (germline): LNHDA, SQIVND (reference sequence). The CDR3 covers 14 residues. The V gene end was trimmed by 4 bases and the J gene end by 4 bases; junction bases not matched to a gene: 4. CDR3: CASSTSGGYNEQFF. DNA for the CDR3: TGTGCCAGTAGTACTAGCGGAGGATACAATGAGCAGTTCTTC.

The CDR3 DNA is TGTGCCAGCAGTGGATCGGGGAAAGGCTACACCTTC. Translation gives CASSGSGKGYTF. The chain has TRBV25-1 and TRBJ1-2, with D hard to call. Per germline, CDR1 MGHDK and CDR2 SYGVNS. The CDR3 consists of 12 residues. Trimming removed 4 bases at V and 8 bases at J, with 11 bases between.

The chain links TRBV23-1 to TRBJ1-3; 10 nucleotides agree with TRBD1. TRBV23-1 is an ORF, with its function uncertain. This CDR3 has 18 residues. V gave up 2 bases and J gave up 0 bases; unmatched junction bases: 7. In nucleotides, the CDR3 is TGCGCCAGCAGTCAACTACCGGGACAGGGGTACTCTGGAAACACCATATATTTT. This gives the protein CASSQLPGQGYSGNTIYF.

CDR3: CASVGQVDTGELFF. In DNA form, the CDR3 reads TGTGCTAGTGTGGGACAGGTTGACACCGGGGAGCTGTTTTTT. This chain joins TRBV12-5 and TRBJ2-2; the match to TRBD1 covers 8 bases. Germline trimming cut 7 bases from V and 3 bases from J; bases unmatched to any gene: 4. The CDR3 contains 14 residues. Germline V gene sequence: CDR1 LGHNT, CDR2 FRNRAP.

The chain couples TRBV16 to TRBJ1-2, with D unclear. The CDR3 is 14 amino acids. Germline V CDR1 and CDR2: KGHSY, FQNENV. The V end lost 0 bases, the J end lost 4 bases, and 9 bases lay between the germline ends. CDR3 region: CASSQSTGSYGYTF. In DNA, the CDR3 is TGTGCCAGCAGCCAATCAACGGGGTCCTATGGCTACACCTTC.

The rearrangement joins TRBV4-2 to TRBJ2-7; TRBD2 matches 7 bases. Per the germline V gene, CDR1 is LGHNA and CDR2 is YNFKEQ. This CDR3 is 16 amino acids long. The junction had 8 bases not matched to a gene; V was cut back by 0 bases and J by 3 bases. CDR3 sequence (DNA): TGTGCCAGCAGCCAAGAACGTCGCGGGAGCAACTACGAGCAGTACTTC. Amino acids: CASSQERRGSNYEQYF.

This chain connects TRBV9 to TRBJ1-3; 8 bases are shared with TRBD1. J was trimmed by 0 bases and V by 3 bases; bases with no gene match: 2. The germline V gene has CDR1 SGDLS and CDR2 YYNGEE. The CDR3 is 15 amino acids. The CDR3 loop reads CASSATGGSGNTIYF. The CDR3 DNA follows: TGTGCCAGCAGCGCCACAGGGGGCTCTGGAAACACCATATATTTT. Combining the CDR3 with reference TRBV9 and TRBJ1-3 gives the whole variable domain DSGVTQTPKHLITATGQRVTLRCSPRSGDLSVYWYQQSLDQGLQFLIQYYNGEERAKGNILERFSAQQFPDLHSELNLSSLELGDSALYFCASSATGGSGNTIYFGEGSWLTVV.

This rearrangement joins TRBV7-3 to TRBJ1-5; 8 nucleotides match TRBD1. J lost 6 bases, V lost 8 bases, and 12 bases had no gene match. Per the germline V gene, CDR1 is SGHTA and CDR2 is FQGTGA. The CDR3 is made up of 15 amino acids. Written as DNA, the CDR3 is TGTGCCAGCCCCCCCCCAGGGGGCACAGGTCAGCCCCAGCATTTT. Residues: CASPPPGGTGQPQHF.

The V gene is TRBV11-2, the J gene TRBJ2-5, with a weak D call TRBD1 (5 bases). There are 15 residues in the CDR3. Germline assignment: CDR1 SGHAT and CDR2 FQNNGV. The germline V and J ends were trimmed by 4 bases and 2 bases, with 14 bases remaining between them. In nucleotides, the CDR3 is TGTGCCAGCAGCTCCCGGTTTGGGGCGCAAGAGACCCAGTACTTC. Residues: CASSSRFGAQETQYF.

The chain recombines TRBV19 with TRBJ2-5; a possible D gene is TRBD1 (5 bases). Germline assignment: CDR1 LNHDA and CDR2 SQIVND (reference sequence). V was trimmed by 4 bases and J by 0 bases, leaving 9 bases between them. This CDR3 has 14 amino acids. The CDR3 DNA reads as TGTGCCAGTAGTACGAACAGGTACCAAGAGACCCAGTACTTC. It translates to CASSTNRYQETQYF.

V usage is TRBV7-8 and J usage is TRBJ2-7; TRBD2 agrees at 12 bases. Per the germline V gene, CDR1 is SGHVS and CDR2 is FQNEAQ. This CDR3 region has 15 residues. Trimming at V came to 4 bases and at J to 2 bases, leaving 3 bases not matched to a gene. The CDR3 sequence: CASSSSSGRAYEQYF. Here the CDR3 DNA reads TGTGCCAGCAGCTCCTCTAGCGGGAGGGCCTACGAGCAGTACTTC. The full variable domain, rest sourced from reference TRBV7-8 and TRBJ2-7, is GAGVSQSPRYKVAKRGQDVALRCDPISGHVSLFWYQQALGQGPEFLTYFQNEAQLDKSGLPSDRFFAERPEGSVSTLKIQRTQQEDSAVYLCASSSSSGRAYEQYFGPGTRLTVT.

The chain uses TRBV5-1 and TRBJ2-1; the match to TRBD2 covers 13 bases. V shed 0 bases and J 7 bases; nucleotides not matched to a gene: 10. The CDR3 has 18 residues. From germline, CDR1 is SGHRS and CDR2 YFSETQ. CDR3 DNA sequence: TGCGCCAGCAGCTTGGCCTCCGGGACTAGCGGGATGTATAATGAGCAGTTCTTC. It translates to CASSLASGTSGMYNEQFF.

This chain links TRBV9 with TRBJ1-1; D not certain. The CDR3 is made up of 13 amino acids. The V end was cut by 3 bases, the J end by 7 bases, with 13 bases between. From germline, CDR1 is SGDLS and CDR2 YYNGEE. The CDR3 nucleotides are TGTGCCAGCAGCGGGAGCTACGGTGGTGAAGCTTTCTTT. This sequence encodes CASSGSYGGEAFF.

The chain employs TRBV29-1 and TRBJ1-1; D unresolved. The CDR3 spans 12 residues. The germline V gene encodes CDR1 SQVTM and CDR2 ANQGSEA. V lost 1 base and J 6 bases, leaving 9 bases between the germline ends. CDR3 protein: CSVEGGVAEAFF. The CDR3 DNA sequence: TGCAGCGTTGAAGGGGGAGTCGCTGAAGCTTTCTTT.

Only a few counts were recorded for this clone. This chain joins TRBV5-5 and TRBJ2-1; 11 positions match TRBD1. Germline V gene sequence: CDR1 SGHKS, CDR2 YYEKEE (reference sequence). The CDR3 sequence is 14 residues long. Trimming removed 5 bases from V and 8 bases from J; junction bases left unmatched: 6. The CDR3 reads CASRPGQGGHEQFF. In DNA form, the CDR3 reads TGTGCCAGCAGGCCGGGACAGGGGGGCCATGAGCAGTTCTTC.

The CDR3 spells CASSVGQTSGNTIYF. Written as DNA, the CDR3 is TGCGCCAGCAGCGTGGGACAGACCTCTGGAAACACCATATATTTT. V is TRBV5-1 and J is TRBJ1-3; 7 bases align to TRBD1. The V gene's germline CDR1 is SGHRS and CDR2 YFSETQ. V lost 4 bases and J lost 0; bases outside the gene matches: 4. The CDR3 is 15 amino acids.